A single sample is the source of the 11 T cell receptor beta chains below, sequenced in a study of blood T cell repertoires in COVID-19. The assay was immunoSEQ multiplex PCR, and TCRdb's table has in-frame clones only and misses some. The table shows 75,000 to 95,000 clones, with 90% occurring only once. The sequenced sample consisted of peripheral blood. These receptors came from a man in his sixties with acute or convalescent COVID-19.

The CDR3 nucleotides are TGTGCCAGCAGTCTCCCTCGCGGGCGGGATTACACCGGGGAGCTGTTTTTT. Protein: CASSLPRGRDYTGELFF. V gene TRBV28 combines with J gene TRBJ2-2; possible D gene TRBD2, 6 bases. This CDR3 is 17 amino acids long. From germline, CDR1 is MDHEN and CDR2 SYDVKM. Trimming took 5 bases from V and 3 from J, leaving 19 bases between them.

The gene calls are TRBV24-1 and TRBJ2-3; D possibly corresponds to TRBD2 (6 bases). CDR1 and CDR2 (germline): KGHDR, SFDVKD. Trimming took 5 bases from V and 5 from J, leaving 10 bases between them. This CDR3 contains 13 residues. Written as DNA, the CDR3 is TGTGCCACCAGTGGCGGAGGGGTAGATACGCAGTATTTT. It specifies CATSGGGVDTQYF.

This sequence joins TRBV28 and TRBJ1-4, with 10 bases aligning to TRBD1. Germline V lookup: CDR1 MDHEN, CDR2 SYDVKM. Losses at the gene ends were 2 bases for V and 7 bases for J; bases not matched to a gene: 7. This CDR3 has 16 amino acids. The CDR3 region has the DNA TGTGCCAGCAGTTTACCCCGGACAGGGGGAGGTGAAAAACTGTTTTTT. It is translated as CASSLPRTGGGEKLFF.

V and J are TRBV19 and TRBJ2-3, with 7 bases matching TRBD1. CDR3 size: 14 residues. The V gene's germline CDR1 is LNHDA and CDR2 SQIVND (reference sequence). The V gene end was trimmed by 6 bases and the J gene end by 6 bases; junction bases not matched to a gene: 9. In nucleotides, the CDR3 is TGTGCCAGTAGCCCTCCGGGACAGCTGGATACGCAGTATTTT. Protein sequence: CASSPPGQLDTQYF.

The chain combines TRBV9 with TRBJ2-1; 7 bases are a match to TRBD2. This CDR3 spans 14 amino acids. Looked up from germline, CDR1 is SGDLS and CDR2 is YYNGEE. Germline trimming cut 8 bases from V and 8 bases from J; bases unmatched to any gene: 13. The CDR3 protein is CASGMGRARDEQFF. Here the CDR3 DNA reads TGTGCCAGTGGTATGGGGAGGGCCCGGGATGAGCAGTTCTTC.

The chain uses TRBV19 and TRBJ1-5; 7 nucleotides line up with TRBD1. The CDR3 contains 15 residues. The trim removed 4 bases at V and 5 bases at J, leaving 8 bases unmatched. From germline, CDR1 is LNHDA and CDR2 SQIVND (reference sequence). The CDR3 sequence: CASSSGGRGDQPQHF. CDR3 DNA: TGTGCCAGTAGTAGTGGAGGCAGGGGGGATCAGCCCCAGCATTTT.

This chain links TRBV24-1 with TRBJ2-3, with 8 nucleotides matching TRBD1. This CDR3 has 16 residues. J gave up 1 base and V 4 bases, and 6 bases lay outside the gene matches. The germline CDR1 and CDR2 sequences are KGHDR and SFDVKD. The CDR3 sequence: CATSDRTGQGTDTQYF. The CDR3 DNA reads as TGTGCCACCAGTGACAGGACAGGGCAAGGCACAGATACGCAGTATTTT.

V usage is TRBV24-1 and J usage is TRBJ1-2; the match to TRBD1 covers 7 bases. The ends lost 3 bases at V and 6 bases at J; junction bases unmatched: 9. The CDR3 extends over 15 amino acids. Germline V gene data show CDR1 as KGHDR and CDR2 as SFDVKD. CDR3 region: CATSDTSRDSHGYTF. Here the CDR3 DNA reads TGTGCCACCAGTGATACCTCCCGGGACAGCCATGGCTACACCTTC.

The genes are TRBV6-1 and TRBJ2-3; possibly TRBD2 for D (6 bases). Deletions cut 3 bases from V and 5 bases from J, with 12 bases between. CDR1 and CDR2 (germline): MNHNS, SASEGT. The CDR3 sequence is 14 residues long. CDR3: CASSDSRRGDTQYF. In nucleotides, the CDR3 is TGTGCCAGCAGTGATAGCCGGCGGGGAGATACGCAGTATTTT.

The chain is built from TRBV4-3 and TRBJ1-6; TRBD1 aligns across 8 bases. Germline CDR1 reads LGHNA; CDR2 reads YSLEER. The CDR3 covers 17 residues. V shed 1 base and J 7 bases; nucleotides not matched to a gene: 9. CDR3 nucleotide sequence: TGCGCCAGCAGCCAAGTATTAGGACAGGGAGGGAATTCACCCCTCCACTTT. It yields the protein CASSQVLGQGGNSPLHF.

The V gene is TRBV6-5, the J gene TRBJ1-5; 8 bases align to TRBD1. CDR1 and CDR2 from the germline V gene are MNHEY and SVGAGI. Trimming removed 6 bases from V and 3 bases from J; junction bases left unmatched: 4. CDR3 size: 14 residues. The DNA of the CDR3 is TGTGCCAGCAGAACAGGGGGAATCAATCAGCCCCAGCATTTT. Translated: CASRTGGINQPQHF.